The 21 T cell receptor beta chains below were found in one sample sequenced in a study (dated by TCRdb to between 2015 and 2017). Tregs were isolated as CD4+CD25+CD127-/low cells. Libraries came from 5' RACE. This sample was sequenced with an Illumina MiSeq. TCRdb cleaned the public reads at Q25 with fastp, built clones with MiXCR and kept in-frame beta chains. One record per CDR3 amino acid sequence lists the most common genes and DNA. Counted in this sample were fewer than 50,000 distinct CDR3 sequences; 22% of them appeared once. The ten largest clones represent 3.5% to 4.5% of the sample. The sequencing sample was made of Tregs sorted from a lymph node. The receptors were gathered from a female donor with breast cancer.

Worth noting for this clonotype: This may be a read error: a much more frequent sequence differs by one nucleotide. The chain couples TRBV5-1 to TRBJ1-1, with D tentatively TRBD1 (5 bases). The CDR3 sequence is 14 residues long. V dropped 3 bases and J dropped 1 base, with 10 bases sitting between them. Germline CDR1 SGHRS, CDR2 YFSETQ. The chain's CDR3 is CASSSQGANTEAFF. The CDR3 nucleotides are TGCGCCAGCAGCTCTCAGGGAGCGAACACTGAAGCTTTCTTT. Full variable domain (outside the CDR3, taken from reference TRBV5-1 and TRBJ1-1): KAGVTQTPRYLIKTRGQQVTLSCSPISGHRSVSWYQQTPGQGLQFLFEYFSETQRNKGNFPGRFSGRQFSNSRSEMNVSTLELGDSALYLCASSSQGANTEAFFGQGTRLTVV.

The chain joins TRBV20-1 to TRBJ2-5, with 12 bases identical to TRBD2. After removal of 1 base from V and 7 bases from J, the junction contained 7 bases not matched to a gene. The CDR3 sequence is 15 residues long. CDR1 and CDR2 (germline): DFQATT, SNEGSKA (reference sequence). In DNA form, the CDR3 reads TGCAGTGCTAGAGTTCCTAGCGGGAGGGGTGGGACCCAGTACTTC. Translated: CSARVPSGRGGTQYF.

At least ten counts were recorded for this clonotype. This rearrangement joins TRBV9 to TRBJ2-3; 9 positions match TRBD2. V gave up 4 bases and J gave up 2 bases; unmatched junction bases: 2. The CDR3 spans 14 residues. Germline values: CDR1 SGDLS, CDR2 YYNGEE. The CDR3 DNA sequence: TGTGCCAGCAGCTCTAGCGGGGACACAGATACGCAGTATTTT. It encodes CASSSSGDTDTQYF.

The rearrangement joins TRBV5-1 to TRBJ2-1; TRBD1 matches at 10 bases. The length of the CDR3 is 15 residues. Germline lookup yields CDR1 SGHRS and CDR2 YFSETQ. Trimming at V came to 3 bases and at J to 10 bases, leaving 10 bases not matched to a gene. CDR3 nucleotides: TGCGCCAGCAGCTCAAATTTAAAGACAGGGGGCGAGCAGTTCTTC. Amino acid sequence: CASSSNLKTGGEQFF.

The chain is built from TRBV4-2 and TRBJ2-1, with 8 bases that match TRBD2. With V trimmed by 4 bases and J by 5 bases, 7 bases remained unmatched. This CDR3 is 15 amino acids long. Germline-derived CDR1 and CDR2 are LGHNA and YNFKEQ. This CDR3 reads CASSRKAGEDNEQFF. The CDR3 region has the DNA TGTGCCAGCAGCCGGAAAGCGGGAGAAGACAATGAGCAGTTCTTC.

This clonotype has just a few counts. A single base separates this from a much larger clone, so it may be a read error. This chain uses TRBV9 with TRBJ1-1; 8 nucleotides agree with TRBD1. The CDR3 runs to 14 residues. Germline CDR1 reads SGDLS; CDR2 reads YYNGEE. V lost 3 bases to trimming and J lost 4 bases; unmatched junction nucleotides: 5. CDR3 loop: CASSGRQGSTEAFF. The DNA of the CDR3 is TGTGCCAGCAGCGGCCGACAGGGGAGCACTGAAGCTTTCTTT. The entire variable domain, with the rest obtained from reference TRBV9 and TRBJ1-1, is as follows: DSGVTQTPKHLITATGQRVTLRCSPRSGDLSVYWYQQSLDQGLQFLIQYYNGEERAKGNILERFSAQQFPDLHSELNLSSLELGDSALYFCASSGRQGSTEAFFGQGTRLTVV.

This clonotype was detected a few times. The CDR3 spells CASSSPGQGIGELFF. As DNA, the CDR3 is TGTGCCAGCAGTTCCCCGGGACAGGGTATCGGGGAGCTGTTTTTT. This chain uses TRBV27 with TRBJ2-2, with 9 bases fitting TRBD1. CDR1 MNHEY and CDR2 SMNVEV come from the germline V gene (reference sequence). The trim removed 4 bases at V and 7 bases at J, leaving 7 bases unmatched. This CDR3 has 15 amino acids.

The genes are TRBV28 and TRBJ1-5, with a tentative D call TRBD1 (5 bases). CDR1 MDHEN and CDR2 SYDVKM come from the germline V gene. The CDR3 runs to 14 residues. V lost 6 bases and J 6 bases, leaving 15 bases between the germline ends. The CDR3 coding sequence is TGTGCCAGCAGATCCCCGGGACTCACTCAGCCCCAGCATTTT. Translating it yields CASRSPGLTQPQHF.

V usage is TRBV9 and J usage is TRBJ2-1; 7 bases line up with TRBD1. The germline V gene encodes CDR1 SGDLS and CDR2 YYNGEE. V lost 7 bases and J lost 5; bases outside the gene matches: 6. The CDR3 is made up of 13 amino acids. The CDR3: CASEGQDDNEQFF. The CDR3 coding sequence is TGTGCCAGCGAAGGACAGGACGACAATGAGCAGTTCTTC.

The chain links TRBV27 to TRBJ2-5; D gene ambiguous. With 5 bases removed from V and 4 bases from J, the gap between germline ends came to 17 bases. Germline loops: CDR1 MNHEY, CDR2 SMNVEV (reference sequence). CDR3 length: 15 residues. CDR3 loop: CASSPQAGSGETQYF. DNA for the CDR3: TGTGCCAGCAGTCCTCAGGCCGGGTCAGGAGAGACCCAGTACTTC.

Details on this clonotype: A much larger clonotype is one base distant, so this may be a read error. Likely a read error: the CDR3 ends without its conserved phenylalanine or tryptophan. The V and J genes are TRBV5-6 and TRBJ2-5; 12 bases line up with TRBD2. Looked up from germline, CDR1 is SGHDT and CDR2 is YYEEEE. The J segment lost 5 bases and the V segment lost 4 bases, leaving 6 bases of the junction unmatched. This CDR3 contains 15 residues. The CDR3 DNA reads TGTGCCAGCAGCCTGCGACTAGCGGGAGTTGAGACCCAGTACTCC. The encoded protein is CASSLRLAGVETQYS.

This clonotype has a count of ten or more. J is TRBJ1-5 and V is TRBV29-1; D gene unclear. Germline CDR1 reads SQVTM; CDR2 reads ANQGSEA. The CDR3 length is 13 residues. Trimming shortened V by 6 bases and J by 7 bases, and 16 bases separated the two germline ends. The CDR3 loop is CSVGGNEGQPQHF. The CDR3 region has the DNA TGCAGCGTGGGAGGTAATGAGGGACAGCCCCAGCATTTT.

This clonotype was counted at least ten times. This rearrangement joins TRBV9 to TRBJ1-3, with TRBD1 identical over 9 bases. The V gene end was trimmed by 3 bases and the J gene end by 8 bases; junction bases not matched to a gene: 6. The CDR3 has 14 residues. The germline CDR1 and CDR2 sequences are SGDLS and YYNGEE. CDR3 in amino acids: CASSAGTGPDTIYF. The CDR3 nucleotides are TGTGCCAGCAGCGCAGGGACAGGGCCAGACACCATATATTTT.

J is TRBJ1-2 and V is TRBV12-3 or TRBV12-4, with 11 bases that match TRBD1. The V segment lost 4 bases and the J segment 5 bases; nucleotides outside the gene matches: 9. CDR3 length: 16 residues. The CDR3 loop is CASSSNTGQGGYGYTF. As DNA, the CDR3 is TGTGCCAGCAGTTCCAACACGGGACAGGGGGGGTATGGCTACACCTTC.

The gene calls are TRBV5-1 and TRBJ2-3; D possibly corresponds to TRBD1 (5 bases). The CDR3 contains 13 residues. CDR1 SGHRS and CDR2 YFSETQ come from the germline V gene. V lost 5 bases and J lost 8, with 15 bases in between. Here the CDR3 DNA reads TGCGCCAGCAGTGCTCTAGGTCAGGGTACGCAGTATTTT. Amino acid sequence: CASSALGQGTQYF.

This clonotype appeared a few times. This sequence joins TRBV7-9 and TRBJ2-2; unclear D gene. This CDR3 region has 14 residues. Trimming took 1 base from V and 4 from J, leaving 7 bases between them. CDR1 and CDR2 (germline): SEHNR, FQNEAQ (reference sequence). For the CDR3, the DNA is TGTGCCAGCAGCTTAGTTATCCCCACCGGGGAGCTGTTTTTT. This sequence encodes CASSLVIPTGELFF. Combining the CDR3 with reference TRBV7-9 and TRBJ2-2 gives the whole variable domain DTGVSQNPRHKITKRGQNVTFRCDPISEHNRLYWYRQTLGQGPEFLTYFQNEAQLEKSRLLSDRFSAERPKGSFSTLEIQRTEQGDSAMYLCASSLVIPTGELFFGEGSRLTVL.

With regard to this clonotype: A much larger clone is a single base away; this may be a read error. The chain carries TRBV6-5 and TRBJ2-2; D is tentatively TRBD1 or TRBD2 (5 bases each). This CDR3 is 14 amino acids long. Germline CDR1 and CDR2: MNHEY and SVGAGI. CDR3 coding DNA: TGTGCCAGCAGCCCGGGACCTGCCTCCGGGGAGCTGTATTTT. Its translation: CASSPGPASGELYF.

This clonotype was observed a few times. The chain combines TRBV7-8 with TRBJ2-7, with 9 bases fitting TRBD2. CDR3 length: 16 amino acids. The V segment lost 1 base and the J segment 2 bases; nucleotides outside the gene matches: 6. Germline V gene lookup returns CDR1 SGHVS and CDR2 FQNEAQ. The chain's CDR3 is CASSLVRGRAAYEQYF. The CDR3 DNA is TGTGCCAGCAGCTTAGTACGCGGGAGGGCCGCCTACGAGCAGTACTTC.

A word on this clonotype: Possible read error: a much larger clone is one base away. The chain uses TRBV15 and TRBJ2-4, with D possibly being TRBD1 (5 bases). The CDR3 is 14 residues long. Germline values: CDR1 LNHNV, CDR2 YYDKDF (reference sequence). CDR3 coding DNA: TGTGCCACCAGCAGAGGACAGTTAGAAAACACTCAGTACTTC. Translating gives CATSRGQLENTQYF.

A few counts support this clonotype. The CDR3 DNA reads as TGCGCCAGCAGCCGGGGGACTTTTGGCACAGATACGCAGTATTTT. Translated: CASSRGTFGTDTQYF. This chain connects TRBV5-1 to TRBJ2-3; TRBD2 might be the D (6 bases). This CDR3 spans 15 amino acids. The germline gives CDR1 SGHRS, CDR2 YFSETQ. V was cut by 4 bases and J by 1 base, with 13 bases left in between.

The gene calls are TRBV10-3 and TRBJ1-1; TRBD1 aligns across 8 bases. Germline assignment: CDR1 ENHRY and CDR2 SYGVKD. With V trimmed by 2 bases and J by 2 bases, 7 bases remained unmatched. The CDR3 is 16 residues long. This chain's CDR3 is CAISEQGANRNTEAFF. The CDR3 region has the DNA TGTGCCATCAGTGAGCAGGGGGCGAATCGCAACACTGAAGCTTTCTTT.